The entry below describes one TCR beta chain. The sample originates from a study of shared clonotypes between healthy human individuals. The donors, healthy adults who were HIV-negative, had experienced no recent acute infections or vaccinations. The assay was immunoSEQ multiplex PCR, and TCRdb's table has in-frame clones only and misses some. The profile shows over 950,000 clones, roughly 77% of them singletons. J was trimmed by 0 bases and V by 5 bases; bases with no gene match: 8. The germline V gene encodes CDR1 MDHEN and CDR2 SYDVKM. The CDR3 has 16 residues. This receptor was obtained from a young man in good health. Some clones in this sample may be carry-over from other donors' samples. The rearrangement joins TRBV28 to TRBJ2-3; 7 bases match TRBD2. Sequences were obtained from memory CD4+ T cells from PBMCs. As to subset: CD45RA-negative fraction. Written as DNA, the CDR3 is TGTGCCAGCAGTGTAGCTAGCGGTATTAGCACAGATACGCAGTATTTT. This encodes CASSVASGISTDTQYF.